This is a list of T cell receptor beta chains from one sample in a study of blood T cell repertoires in COVID-19. This table comes from immunoSEQ multiplex PCR, and its TCRdb copy is limited to in-frame clones, with some not included. The table has approximately 30,000 clones, 75% to 90% seen once. Sequencing was carried out using peripheral blood. The receptors derive from a human donor with acute or convalescent COVID-19. The donor label of this sample is uncertain. Each CDR3 is given with its conserved first and last residue. Fields, in order: D gene, V gene, J gene, clone size, CDR3 protein, CDR3 DNA. D genes are given only for firm matches. Clone size is given for some rows only: seen once, a few or many times, or a class if the clone is expanded.

NA,TRBV28,TRBJ1-4,few,CASSLGGHATNEKLFF,TGTGCCAGCAGTTTAGGGGGACACGCAACTAATGAAAAACTGTTTTTT
TRBD1,TRBV7-2,TRBJ1-5,NA,CASSWTGGSSNQPQHF,TGTGCCAGCAGCTGGACAGGGGGCTCGAGCAATCAGCCCCAGCATTTT
NA,TRBV14,TRBJ1-4,NA,CASSQEAGARKLFF,TGTGCCAGCAGCCAAGAGGCGGGGGCCCGGAAACTGTTTTTT
NA,TRBV5-1,TRBJ2-2,NA,CASSLAVGLNTGELFF,TGCGCCAGCAGCTTGGCCGTGGGCCTCAACACCGGGGAGCTGTTTTTT
NA,TRBV29-1,TRBJ2-7,NA,CSVLGGSPYEQYF,TGCAGCGTCCTAGGGGGTTCCCCCTACGAGCAGTACTTC
NA,TRBV11-3,TRBJ1-1,NA,CASSGSPGNTEAFF,TGTGCCAGCAGCGGCAGTCCAGGGAACACTGAAGCTTTCTTT
NA,TRBV21-1,TRBJ1-1,NA,CASTRTGQNTEAFF,TGTGCCAGCACCAGGACAGGGCAAAACACTGAAGCTTTCTTT
NA,TRBV5-1,TRBJ1-3,once,CASSLGAGHSGNTIYF,TGCGCCAGCAGCTTGGGGGCCGGACATTCTGGAAACACCATATATTTT
NA,TRBV19,TRBJ1-3,once,CASSIREVGNTIYF,TGTGCCAGTAGTATCCGGGAGGTGGGAAACACCATATATTTT
TRBD1,TRBV6-5,TRBJ1-1,NA,CASSHQHDREPEAFF,TGTGCCAGCAGTCATCAACATGACAGGGAACCTGAAGCTTTCTTT
NA,TRBV20-1,TRBJ1-1,NA,CRGNSGTEAFF,TGCAGAGGGAATAGCGGCACTGAAGCTTTCTTT
TRBD1,TRBV19,TRBJ1-2,NA,CASSNLQGTHHYGYTF,TGTGCCAGTAGTAACCTACAGGGGACACACCACTATGGCTACACCTTC
NA,TRBV12-3/TRBV12-4,TRBJ2-2,NA,CASSQGPAGELFF,TGTGCCAGCAGTCAGGGTCCAGCCGGGGAGCTGTTTTTT
TRBD1,TRBV7-2,TRBJ2-7,NA,CASSSLQGGSYEQYF,TGTGCCAGCAGCTCTTTACAGGGGGGCTCCTACGAGCAGTACTTC
TRBD1,TRBV7-8,TRBJ1-2,NA,CASSLDRGVNYGYTF,TGTGCCAGCAGCTTAGACAGGGGGGTTAACTATGGCTACACCTTC
NA,TRBV6-1,TRBJ1-2,NA,CASSDNLESHTF,TGTGCCAGCAGTGATAATCTCGAGAGCCACACCTTC
NA,TRBV24-1,TRBJ2-4,once,CATSDLGDSGKNIQYF,TGTGCCACCAGTGATCTAGGTGACAGCGGGAAAAACATTCAGTACTTC
TRBD1,TRBV5-1,TRBJ1-5,NA,CASSLGQGDVQPQHF,TGCGCCAGCAGCTTGGGACAGGGGGATGTTCAGCCCCAGCATTTT
TRBD1,TRBV7-2,TRBJ1-4,NA,CASSAGQGAGKLFF,TGTGCCAGCAGCGCTGGACAGGGGGCGGGGAAACTGTTTTTT
TRBD1,TRBV10-3,TRBJ1-4,NA,CAITRTGANEKLFF,TGTGCCATCACTAGGACAGGAGCTAATGAAAAACTGTTTTTT
NA,TRBV11-3,TRBJ2-2,NA,CASSPGTSNTGELFF,TGTGCCAGCAGCCCTGGGACATCGAACACCGGGGAGCTGTTTTTT
NA,TRBV5-1,TRBJ1-1,NA,CASRPNRESEAFF,TGCGCCAGCAGGCCAAACCGGGAGTCTGAAGCTTTCTTT
TRBD1,TRBV19,TRBJ1-5,NA,CASSRRQGASGTGQPQHF,TGTGCCAGTAGTAGACGACAGGGGGCAAGCGGGACGGGTCAGCCCCAGCATTTT
NA,TRBV28,TRBJ2-7,NA,CASSLFRGRGEQYF,TGTGCCAGCAGTTTATTTCGCGGAAGGGGCGAGCAGTACTTC
NA,TRBV6-5,TRBJ1-1,NA,CASSYTVLQNTEAFF,TGTGCCAGCAGTTATACTGTACTTCAGAACACTGAAGCTTTCTTT
NA,TRBV18,TRBJ2-3,NA,CASSPPEDTQYF,TGTGCCAGCTCACCACCGGAGGATACGCAGTATTTT
TRBD1,TRBV10-3,TRBJ1-2,NA,CAISEGQGEYGYTF,TGTGCCATCAGTGAGGGACAGGGTGAATATGGCTACACCTTC
TRBD2,TRBV14,TRBJ2-5,NA,CASSRGLAGRGTQYF,TGTGCCAGCAGCCGAGGACTAGCGGGCCGGGGGACCCAGTACTTC